The 9 T cell receptor beta chains reported below all come from one sample, sequenced in a study of a mutant IDH1 vaccine in newly diagnosed glioma. Which antigens these TCRs recognize remains unknown. Time point here: week 23, last vaccination. Alongside topical imiquimod, each dose of vaccine comprised 300 ug of mutant IDH1 20-mer peptide. Generated by immunoSEQ multiplex PCR, the TCRdb table keeps only in-frame clones and is missing some. Of 45,000 to 65,000 clones listed, around 80% are singletons. This specimen consisted of PBMCs, obtained from a glioma patient whose treatment included an IDH1 peptide vaccine. The receptors were sampled from a woman in her forties with glioma. Some clones in this sample may be carry-over from other donors' samples.

The chain employs TRBV9 and TRBJ2-3; D is undetermined. Deletions cut 3 bases from V and 3 bases from J, with 14 bases between. This CDR3 is built from 15 residues. Per germline, CDR1 SGDLS and CDR2 YYNGEE. The DNA for the CDR3 is TGTGCCAGCAGCGCCGATTCGAGGTTGACAGATACGCAGTATTTT. The encoded protein is CASSADSRLTDTQYF.

This clone was seen just once. This chain joins TRBV9 and TRBJ2-4; 11 nucleotides agree with TRBD2. V was pared by 7 bases and J by 2 bases, with 5 bases of the junction left unmatched. CDR3 length equals 15 residues. Germline assignment: CDR1 SGDLS and CDR2 YYNGEE. The CDR3 region has the DNA TGTGCCAGCGCTAGACTAGCGGGGACCAAAAACATTCAGTACTTC. Protein product: CASARLAGTKNIQYF. Full variable domain (outside the CDR3, taken from reference TRBV9 and TRBJ2-4): DSGVTQTPKHLITATGQRVTLRCSPRSGDLSVYWYQQSLDQGLQFLIQYYNGEERAKGNILERFSAQQFPDLHSELNLSSLELGDSALYFCASARLAGTKNIQYFGAGTRLSVL.

The rearrangement joins TRBV4-1 to TRBJ2-1; 8 bases map to TRBD2. This CDR3 has 13 residues. V was pared by 10 bases and J by 1 base, with 3 bases of the junction left unmatched. Germline loops: CDR1 MGHRA, CDR2 YSYEKL. CDR3 nucleotide sequence: TGCGCCACCCGGGGGGGATCCTACAATGAGCAGTTCTTC. Amino acids: CATRGGSYNEQFF.

The chain has TRBV10-2 and TRBJ1-2; possible D gene TRBD1, 6 bases. This CDR3 has 13 residues. CDR1 is WSHSY and CDR2 is SAAADI in the germline V gene. V was shortened by 11 bases and J by 5 bases, with 18 bases between the two germline ends. The CDR3 loop reads CASFPAGEYGYTF. Here the CDR3 DNA reads TGCGCCTCTTTCCCAGCAGGGGAATATGGCTACACCTTC.

In this sample, this clone turned up a few times. The genes are TRBV15 and TRBJ1-1; D might be TRBD1 (5 bases). V lost 6 bases to trimming and J lost 6 bases, with 14 bases between them. Germline loops: CDR1 LNHNV, CDR2 YYDKDF (reference sequence). The CDR3 is 13 residues long. In DNA, the CDR3 is TGTGCCACCAGGCAAGCAGGGATGTCTGAAGCTTTCTTT. Translating it yields CATRQAGMSEAFF. Full variable domain (remainder filled in from reference TRBV15 and TRBJ1-1): DAMVIQNPRYQVTQFGKPVTLSCSQTLNHNVMYWYQQKSSQAPKLLFHYYDKDFNNEADTPDNFQSRRPNTSFCFLDIRSPGLGDTAMYLCATRQAGMSEAFFGQGTRLTVV.

The chain links TRBV4-1 to TRBJ2-5; TRBD2 matches at 10 bases. The CDR3 consists of 17 residues. The J segment lost 5 bases and the V segment lost 0 bases, leaving 9 bases of the junction unmatched. Germline assignment: CDR1 MGHRA and CDR2 YSYEKL. CDR3 protein: CASSQEGSGGLRETQYF. The DNA of the CDR3 is TGCGCCAGCAGCCAAGAAGGTAGCGGGGGGCTAAGGGAGACCCAGTACTTC.

This chain uses TRBV2 with TRBJ1-5; D is ambiguous. CDR3 length: 15 amino acids. V lost 3 bases, J lost 4 bases, and 13 bases lay in between. Germline V gene data show CDR1 as SNHLY and CDR2 as FYNNEI. CDR3 coding DNA: TGTGCCAGCAGTGAGGGAGGGATCAGGAATCAGCCCCAGCATTTT. This gives the protein CASSEGGIRNQPQHF.

This chain uses TRBV13 with TRBJ2-3, with unresolved D. The germline CDR1 and CDR2 sequences are PRHDT and FYEKMQ (reference sequence). The V end lost 5 bases, the J end lost 3 bases, and 3 bases lay between the germline ends. The CDR3 is 11 residues long. The CDR3: CASSSTDTQYF. As DNA, the CDR3 is TGTGCCAGCAGCAGTACAGATACGCAGTATTTT.

This clone was observed once. This chain links TRBV6-1 with TRBJ2-7, with D possibly being TRBD1 (6 bases). The germline V and J ends were trimmed by 3 bases and 0 bases, with 9 bases remaining between them. Looked up from germline, CDR1 is MNHNS and CDR2 is SASEGT. This CDR3 contains 14 residues. The CDR3 protein is CASSEGTYSYEQYF. CDR3 coding DNA: TGTGCCAGCAGTGAGGGGACATACTCCTACGAGCAGTACTTC.